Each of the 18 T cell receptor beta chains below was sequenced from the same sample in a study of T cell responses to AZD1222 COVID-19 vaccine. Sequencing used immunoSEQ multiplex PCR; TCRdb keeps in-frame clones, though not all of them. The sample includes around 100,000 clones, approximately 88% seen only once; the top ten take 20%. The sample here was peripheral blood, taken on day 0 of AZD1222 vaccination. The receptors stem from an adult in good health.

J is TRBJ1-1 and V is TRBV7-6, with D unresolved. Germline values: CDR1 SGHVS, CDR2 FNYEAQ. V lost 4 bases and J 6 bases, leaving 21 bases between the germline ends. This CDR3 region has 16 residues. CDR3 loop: CASSSEPFQQSSEAFF. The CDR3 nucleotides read TGTGCCAGCAGCTCGGAGCCGTTTCAACAGTCTTCTGAAGCTTTCTTT. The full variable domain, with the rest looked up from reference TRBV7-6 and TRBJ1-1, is GAGVSQSPRYKVTKRGQDVALRCDPISGHVSLYWYRQALGQGPEFLTYFNYEAQQDKSGLPNDRFSAERPEGSISTLTIQRTEQRDSAMYRCASSSEPFQQSSEAFFGQGTRLTVV.

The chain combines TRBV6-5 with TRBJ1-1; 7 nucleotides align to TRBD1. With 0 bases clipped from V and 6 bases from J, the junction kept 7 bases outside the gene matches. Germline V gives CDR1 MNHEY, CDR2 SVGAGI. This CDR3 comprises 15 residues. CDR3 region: CASSYSTGRPAEAFF. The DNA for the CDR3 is TGTGCCAGCAGTTACTCGACAGGGAGACCCGCTGAAGCTTTCTTT.

The CDR3 reads CASSVIAENEQFF. CDR3 bases: TGTGCCAGCAGTGTTATCGCGGAGAATGAGCAGTTCTTC. V gene TRBV6-4 combines with J gene TRBJ2-1; D is unclear. The germline V gene has CDR1 MRHNA and CDR2 SNTAGT. Trimming cost V 4 bases and J 7 bases, with 11 bases left between them. The CDR3 totals 13 residues.

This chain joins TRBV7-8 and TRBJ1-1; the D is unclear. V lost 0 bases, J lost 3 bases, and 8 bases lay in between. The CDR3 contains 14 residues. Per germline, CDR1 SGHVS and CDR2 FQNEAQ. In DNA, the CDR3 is TGTGCCAGCAGCTTAGCGCCAGATTACACTGAAGCTTTCTTT. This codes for CASSLAPDYTEAFF.

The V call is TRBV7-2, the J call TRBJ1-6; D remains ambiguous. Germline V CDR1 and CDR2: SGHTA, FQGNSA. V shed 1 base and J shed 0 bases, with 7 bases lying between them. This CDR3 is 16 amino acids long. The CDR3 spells CASSLDVPSYNSPLHF. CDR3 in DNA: TGTGCCAGCAGCTTAGATGTCCCCTCCTATAATTCACCCCTCCACTTT. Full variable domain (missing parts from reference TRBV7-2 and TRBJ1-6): GAGVSQSPSNKVTEKGKDVELRCDPISGHTALYWYRQSLGQGLEFLIYFQGNSAPDKSGLPSDRFSAERTGGSVSTLTIQRTQQEDSAVYLCASSLDVPSYNSPLHFGNGTRLTVT.

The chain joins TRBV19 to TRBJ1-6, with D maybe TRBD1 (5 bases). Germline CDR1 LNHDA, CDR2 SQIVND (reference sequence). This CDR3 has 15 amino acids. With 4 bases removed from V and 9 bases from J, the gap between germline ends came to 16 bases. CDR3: CASSSSTGIGSPLHF. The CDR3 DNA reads TGTGCCAGTAGTAGCTCCACAGGTATTGGTTCACCCCTCCACTTT.

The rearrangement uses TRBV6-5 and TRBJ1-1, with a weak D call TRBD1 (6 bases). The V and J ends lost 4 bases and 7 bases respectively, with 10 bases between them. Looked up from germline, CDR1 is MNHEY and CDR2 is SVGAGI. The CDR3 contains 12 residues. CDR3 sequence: CASSSFRGEAFF. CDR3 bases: TGTGCCAGCAGTTCATTCAGGGGTGAAGCTTTCTTT.

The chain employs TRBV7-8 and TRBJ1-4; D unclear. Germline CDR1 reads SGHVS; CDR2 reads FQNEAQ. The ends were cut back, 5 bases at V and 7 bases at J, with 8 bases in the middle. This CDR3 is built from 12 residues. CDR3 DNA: TGTGCCAGCAGCCCCCTAGGTGAAAAACTGTTTTTT. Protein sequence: CASSPLGEKLFF.

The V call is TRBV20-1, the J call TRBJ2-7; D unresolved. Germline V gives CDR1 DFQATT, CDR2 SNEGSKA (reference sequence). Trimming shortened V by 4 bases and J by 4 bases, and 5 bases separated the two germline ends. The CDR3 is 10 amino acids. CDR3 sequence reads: CSATNYEQYF. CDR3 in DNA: TGCAGTGCTACTAATTACGAGCAGTACTTC.

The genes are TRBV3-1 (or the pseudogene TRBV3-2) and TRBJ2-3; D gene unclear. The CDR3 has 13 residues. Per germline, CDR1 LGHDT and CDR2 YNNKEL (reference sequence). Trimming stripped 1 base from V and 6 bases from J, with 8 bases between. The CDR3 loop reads CASSQVDADTQYF. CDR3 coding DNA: TGTGCCAGCAGCCAAGTTGACGCGGATACGCAGTATTTT.

CDR3 DNA sequence: TGCGCCAGCAGCGGGGGGGCGAGCTCCTATAATTCACCCCTCCACTTT. This translates into CASSGGASSYNSPLHF. This chain connects TRBV5-1 to TRBJ1-6, with D maybe TRBD1 (6 bases). The CDR3 covers 16 residues. Germline assignment: CDR1 SGHRS and CDR2 YFSETQ. V gave up 4 bases and J gave up 0 bases, with 11 bases separating them. The full variable domain, completed using reference TRBV5-1 and TRBJ1-6, is KAGVTQTPRYLIKTRGQQVTLSCSPISGHRSVSWYQQTPGQGLQFLFEYFSETQRNKGNFPGRFSGRQFSNSRSEMNVSTLELGDSALYLCASSGGASSYNSPLHFGNGTRLTVT.

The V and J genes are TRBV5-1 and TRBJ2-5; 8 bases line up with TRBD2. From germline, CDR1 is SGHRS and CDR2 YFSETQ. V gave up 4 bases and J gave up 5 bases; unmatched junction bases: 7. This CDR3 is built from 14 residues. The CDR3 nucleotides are TGCGCCAGCAGCACGGGAGGGCCCGTGGAGACCCAGTACTTC. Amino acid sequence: CASSTGGPVETQYF. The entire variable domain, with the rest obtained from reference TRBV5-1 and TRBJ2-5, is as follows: KAGVTQTPRYLIKTRGQQVTLSCSPISGHRSVSWYQQTPGQGLQFLFEYFSETQRNKGNFPGRFSGRQFSNSRSEMNVSTLELGDSALYLCASSTGGPVETQYFGPGTRLLVL.

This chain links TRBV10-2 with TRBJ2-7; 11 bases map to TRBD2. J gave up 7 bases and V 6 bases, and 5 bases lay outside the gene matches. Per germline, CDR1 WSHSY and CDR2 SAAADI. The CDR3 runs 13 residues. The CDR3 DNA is TGCGCCAGCAGACTAGCGGGAGAGGGGGAGCAGTACTTC. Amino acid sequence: CASRLAGEGEQYF.

CDR3 DNA sequence: TGTGCCAGCAGCCAAGAATACCGGTCCTACGAGCAGTACTTC. Amino acid sequence: CASSQEYRSYEQYF. The chain links TRBV3-1 (or the pseudogene TRBV3-2) to TRBJ2-7; D is unclear. From germline, CDR1 is LGHDT and CDR2 YNNKEL (reference sequence). This CDR3 comprises 14 residues. V shed 0 bases and J shed 1 base, with 7 bases lying between them.

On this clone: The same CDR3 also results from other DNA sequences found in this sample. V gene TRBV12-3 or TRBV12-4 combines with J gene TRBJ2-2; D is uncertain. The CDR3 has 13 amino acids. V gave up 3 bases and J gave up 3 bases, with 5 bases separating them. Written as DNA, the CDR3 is TGTGCCAGCAGTTTCGGCTACACCGGGGAGCTGTTTTTT. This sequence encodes CASSFGYTGELFF.

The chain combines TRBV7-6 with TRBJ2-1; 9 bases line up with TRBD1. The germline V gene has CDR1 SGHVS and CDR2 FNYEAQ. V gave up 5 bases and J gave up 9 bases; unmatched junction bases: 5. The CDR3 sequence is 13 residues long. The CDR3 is CASSPQGAGEQFF. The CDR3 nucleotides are TGTGCCAGCAGCCCACAGGGGGCAGGTGAGCAGTTCTTC.

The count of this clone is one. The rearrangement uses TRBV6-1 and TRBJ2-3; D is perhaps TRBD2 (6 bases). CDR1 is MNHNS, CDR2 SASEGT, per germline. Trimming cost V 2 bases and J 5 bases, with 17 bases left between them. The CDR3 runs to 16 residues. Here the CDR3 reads CASSERRDSRGDTQYF. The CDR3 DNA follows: TGTGCCAGCAGTGAAAGGCGGGACTCAAGAGGAGATACGCAGTATTTT.

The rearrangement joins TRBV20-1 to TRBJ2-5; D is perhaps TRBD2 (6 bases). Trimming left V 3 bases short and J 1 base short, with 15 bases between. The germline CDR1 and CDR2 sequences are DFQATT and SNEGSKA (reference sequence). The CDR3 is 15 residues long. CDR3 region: CSASGLANPQETQYF. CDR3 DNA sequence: TGCAGTGCTAGTGGGCTAGCGAATCCCCAAGAGACCCAGTACTTC.